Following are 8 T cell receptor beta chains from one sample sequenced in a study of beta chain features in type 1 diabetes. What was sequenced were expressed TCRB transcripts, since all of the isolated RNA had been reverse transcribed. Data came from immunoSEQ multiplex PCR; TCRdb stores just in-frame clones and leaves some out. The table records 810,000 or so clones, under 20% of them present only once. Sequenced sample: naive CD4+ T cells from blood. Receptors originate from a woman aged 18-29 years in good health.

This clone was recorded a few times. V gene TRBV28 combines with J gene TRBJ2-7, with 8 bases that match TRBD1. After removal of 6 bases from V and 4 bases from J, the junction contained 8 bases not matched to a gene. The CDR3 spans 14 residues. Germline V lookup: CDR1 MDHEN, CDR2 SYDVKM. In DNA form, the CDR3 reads TGTGCCAGCAGATCCCAGGGGGCGGGTTACGAGCAGTACTTC. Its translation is CASRSQGAGYEQYF.

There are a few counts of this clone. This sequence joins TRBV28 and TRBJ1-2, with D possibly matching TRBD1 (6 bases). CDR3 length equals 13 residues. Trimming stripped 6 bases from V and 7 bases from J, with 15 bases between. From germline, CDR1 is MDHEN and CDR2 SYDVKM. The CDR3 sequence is CASSLPGARGYTF. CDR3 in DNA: TGTGCCAGCAGCCTGCCAGGGGCTCGTGGCTACACCTTC.

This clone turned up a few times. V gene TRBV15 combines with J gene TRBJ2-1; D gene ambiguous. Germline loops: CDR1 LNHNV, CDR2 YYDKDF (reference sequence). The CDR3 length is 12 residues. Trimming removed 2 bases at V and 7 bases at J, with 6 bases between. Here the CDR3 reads CATSRPPNEQFF. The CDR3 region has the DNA TGTGCCACCAGCAGACCCCCTAATGAGCAGTTCTTC.

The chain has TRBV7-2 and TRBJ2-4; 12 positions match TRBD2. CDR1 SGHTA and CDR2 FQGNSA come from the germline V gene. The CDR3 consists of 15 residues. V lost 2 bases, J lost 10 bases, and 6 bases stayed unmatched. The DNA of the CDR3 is TGTGCCAGCAGCTTACAAGGTGGGACTAGCGGGATTCAGTACTTC. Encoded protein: CASSLQGGTSGIQYF.

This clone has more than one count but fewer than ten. The CDR3 DNA reads TGCGCCAGCAAGATGACAGGTGACAGGGCACCCAACTCTGGGGCCAACGTCCTGACTTTC. Amino acids: CASKMTGDRAPNSGANVLTF. The chain links TRBV10-2 to TRBJ2-6; 7 bases are shared with TRBD1. The CDR3 extends over 20 amino acids. The germline V gene encodes CDR1 WSHSY and CDR2 SAAADI. V gave up 7 bases and J gave up 0 bases; unmatched junction bases: 18.

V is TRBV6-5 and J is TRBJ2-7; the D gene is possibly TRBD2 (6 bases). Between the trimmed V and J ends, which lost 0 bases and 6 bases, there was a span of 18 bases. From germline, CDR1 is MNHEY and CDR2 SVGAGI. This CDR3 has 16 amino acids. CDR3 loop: CASSYSRGGITSEQYF. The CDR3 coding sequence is TGTGCCAGCAGTTACTCGAGAGGCGGGATCACCTCCGAGCAGTACTTC.

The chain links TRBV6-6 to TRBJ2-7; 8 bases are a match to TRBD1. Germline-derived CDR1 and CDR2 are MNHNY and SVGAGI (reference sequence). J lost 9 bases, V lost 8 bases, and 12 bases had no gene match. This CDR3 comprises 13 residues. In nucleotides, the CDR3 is TGTGCCAGCGGACAGGGACTCCGAAGTCCGCAGTACTTC. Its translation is CASGQGLRSPQYF.

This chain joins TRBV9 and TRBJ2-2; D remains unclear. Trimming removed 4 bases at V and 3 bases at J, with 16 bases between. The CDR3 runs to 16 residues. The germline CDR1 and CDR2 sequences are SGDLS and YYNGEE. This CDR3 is CASSRAGVQYTGELFF. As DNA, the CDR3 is TGTGCCAGCAGCCGCGCAGGTGTGCAGTACACCGGGGAGCTGTTTTTT.